This T cell receptor (beta chain) was sequenced during a study of blood T cell repertoires in COVID-19. Per the germline V gene, CDR1 is KGHSH and CDR2 is LQKENI. This CDR3 has 14 amino acids. J lost 3 bases, V lost 3 bases, and 3 bases had no gene match. Only in-frame clones appear in the TCRdb table, and some are missing; sequencing was by immunoSEQ multiplex PCR. This table has some 56,000 clones, 86% appearing once. This sequence was found in a woman over 75 with acute or convalescent COVID-19. The V gene is TRBV18, the J gene TRBJ2-3; 7 bases are shared with TRBD1. The sample comprised peripheral blood. For the CDR3, the DNA is TGTGCCAGCTCACCCAAGACAGGGACAGATACGCAGTATTTT. This gives the protein CASSPKTGTDTQYF.